The 12 T cell receptor beta chains given below trace back to one sample, sequenced in a study of blood T cell repertoires in COVID-19. The repertoire was sequenced with immunoSEQ multiplex PCR; TCRdb's copy has only in-frame clones and lacks some. The sample carries about 250,000 clones, around 82% recorded once. Sequenced input: peripheral blood. These receptors were obtained from a man aged 45-60 years with active or convalescent COVID-19.

The chain carries TRBV28 and TRBJ2-5; TRBD2 aligns across 9 bases. This CDR3 contains 14 residues. Germline V lookup: CDR1 MDHEN, CDR2 SYDVKM. The J segment lost 4 bases and the V segment lost 6 bases, leaving 6 bases of the junction unmatched. As DNA, the CDR3 is TGTGCCAGCAGGGGTAGCGGGGGAACAGAGACCCAGTACTTC. It codes for CASRGSGGTETQYF.

The chain has TRBV6-6 and TRBJ2-1, with D uncertain. The germline V gene has CDR1 MNHNY and CDR2 SVGAGI (reference sequence). There are 13 residues in the CDR3. V lost 2 bases and J 10 bases, leaving 12 bases between the germline ends. The CDR3 DNA reads as TGTGCCAGCAGTTACGGAGCCCTCGGCGAGCAGTTCTTC. The encoded protein is CASSYGALGEQFF.

This clone was seen a few times. J is TRBJ2-3 and V is TRBV7-9; 9 bases are shared with TRBD2. Germline-derived CDR1 and CDR2 are SEHNR and FQNEAQ (reference sequence). This CDR3 contains 17 residues. The trim removed 2 bases at V and 3 bases at J, leaving 9 bases unmatched. Here the CDR3 reads CASSLLRSSGGTDTQYF. In DNA form, the CDR3 reads TGTGCCAGCAGCTTACTTCGGAGTAGCGGGGGTACAGATACGCAGTATTTT.

The chain couples TRBV4-1 to TRBJ2-1; 10 bases fit TRBD1. This CDR3 has 15 amino acids. CDR1 is MGHRA and CDR2 is YSYEKL in the germline V gene. V dropped 2 bases and J dropped 5; count of bases not matched to a gene: 3. The CDR3 protein is CASSQLGTGDNEQFF. For the CDR3, the DNA is TGCGCCAGCAGCCAACTCGGGACAGGGGACAATGAGCAGTTCTTC.

The chain employs TRBV3-1 (or the pseudogene TRBV3-2) and TRBJ1-2; D is unclear. This CDR3 is 15 amino acids long. Germline V CDR1 and CDR2: LGHDT, YNNKEL (reference sequence). V was pared by 1 base and J by 8 bases, with 17 bases between. This CDR3 is CASSQVGQWSAGYTF. The DNA of the CDR3 is TGTGCCAGCAGCCAAGTGGGCCAGTGGTCGGCAGGCTACACCTTC.

The chain links TRBV20-1 to TRBJ1-1; no definite D call. V lost 3 bases and J 4 bases, leaving 6 bases between the germline ends. CDR1 is DFQATT, CDR2 SNEGSKA, per germline (reference sequence). This CDR3 is built from 11 residues. CDR3 bases: TGCAGTGCTAGTCCGGGCACTGAAGCTTTCTTT. Its translation is CSASPGTEAFF.

The chain couples TRBV5-1 to TRBJ2-7, with D tentatively TRBD2 (6 bases). Trimming shortened V by 4 bases and J by 0 bases, and 14 bases separated the two germline ends. This CDR3 has 15 residues. The germline CDR1 and CDR2 sequences are SGHRS and YFSETQ. The CDR3 sequence is CASSKTGESSYEQYF. The CDR3 DNA reads TGCGCCAGCAGCAAGACGGGGGAGAGCTCCTACGAGCAGTACTTC.

The rearrangement links TRBV10-1 to TRBJ2-7; 9 bases agree with TRBD2. Germline CDR1 and CDR2: WNHNN and SYGVQD (reference sequence). This CDR3 contains 16 residues. The J segment lost 4 bases and the V segment lost 0 bases, leaving 7 bases of the junction unmatched. This CDR3 reads CASSESVAGVPYEQYF. In DNA, the CDR3 is TGCGCCAGCAGTGAGTCTGTAGCGGGGGTTCCATACGAGCAGTACTTC.

The rearrangement joins TRBV21-1 to TRBJ2-7; the table names TRBD2, a call not compared with the DNA. TRBV21-1 is a pseudogene segment. This CDR3 is built from 14 residues. In nucleotides, the CDR3 is TGTGCCACCACCGGACTAGCGGGAGATTACGAGCAGTACTTC. The encoded protein is CATTGLAGDYEQYF.

This clone was observed once. The gene calls are TRBV6-1 and TRBJ1-1; 7 bases line up with TRBD1. J lost 5 bases, V lost 2 bases, and 5 bases had no gene match. This CDR3 comprises 14 residues. In germline, CDR1 is MNHNS, CDR2 SASEGT. The CDR3 sequence: CASSERGRLTEAFF. CDR3 coding DNA: TGTGCCAGCAGTGAAAGGGGGCGGTTGACTGAAGCTTTCTTT.

V usage is TRBV15 and J usage is TRBJ2-3, with 10 bases matching TRBD2. With V trimmed by 4 bases and J by 1 base, 14 bases remained unmatched. The length of the CDR3 is 19 residues. The germline V gene encodes CDR1 LNHNV and CDR2 YYDKDF (reference sequence). The CDR3 DNA follows: TGTGCCACCAGCATGGGAAGAGCGGGGGGGCTGATCGGCACAGATACGCAGTATTTT. It is translated as CATSMGRAGGLIGTDTQYF.

The chain employs TRBV5-8 and TRBJ2-2, with TRBD1 matching over 7 bases. Germline V gene lookup returns CDR1 SGHTS and CDR2 YDEGEE. V was pared by 4 bases and J by 0 bases, with 3 bases of the junction left unmatched. CDR3 length: 15 amino acids. The CDR3 reads CASSPGQANTGELFF. CDR3 DNA sequence: TGTGCCAGCAGCCCCGGACAGGCGAACACCGGGGAGCTGTTTTTT.